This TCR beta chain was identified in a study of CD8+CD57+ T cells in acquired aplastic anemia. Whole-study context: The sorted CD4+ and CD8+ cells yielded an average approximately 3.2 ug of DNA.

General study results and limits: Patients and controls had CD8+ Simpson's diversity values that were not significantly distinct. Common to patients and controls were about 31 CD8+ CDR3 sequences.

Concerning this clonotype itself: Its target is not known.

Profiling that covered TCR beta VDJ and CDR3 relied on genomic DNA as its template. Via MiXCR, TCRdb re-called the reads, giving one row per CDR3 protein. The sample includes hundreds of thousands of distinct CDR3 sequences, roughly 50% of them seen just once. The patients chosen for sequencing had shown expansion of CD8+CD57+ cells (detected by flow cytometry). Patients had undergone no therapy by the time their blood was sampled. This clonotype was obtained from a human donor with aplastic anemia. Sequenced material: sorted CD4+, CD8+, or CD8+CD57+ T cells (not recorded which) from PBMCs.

For the CDR3, the DNA is TGTGCCAGCAGCCTTCCCGGGGGCGGGGGCACAGATACGCAGTATTTT. Amino acids: CASSLPGGGGTDTQYF. The rearrangement joins TRBV3-1 to TRBJ2-3; D may be TRBD1 or TRBD2 (6 bases each). Germline V CDR1 and CDR2: LGHDT, YNNKEL (reference sequence). This CDR3 has 16 residues. V lost 4 bases to trimming and J lost 1 base, with 15 bases between them.